One sample yielded the 27 T cell receptor beta chains listed below, sequenced in a study of blood T cell repertoires in COVID-19. Libraries were prepared by immunoSEQ multiplex PCR; TCRdb keeps only in-frame clonotypes and omits some of them. The repertoire holds a few hundred thousand clones, roughly 85% seen once, with 5% to 7.5% in the top ten. The sample comprised PBMCs or T cells enriched from blood (not recorded which). Receptor source: a woman aged 45-59 years who had been exposed to COVID-19.

This clone occurred once. The rearrangement links TRBV3-1 (or the pseudogene TRBV3-2) to TRBJ1-5; D is unclear. Looked up from germline, CDR1 is LGHDT and CDR2 is YNNKEL (reference sequence). V gave up 4 bases and J gave up 4 bases, with 14 bases separating them. This CDR3 region has 15 residues. The CDR3, as DNA: TGTGCCAGCAGCCGGGGAGGCGGACCGAATCAGCCCCAGCATTTT. It specifies CASSRGGGPNQPQHF.

The chain is built from TRBV9 and TRBJ1-1; D gene uncertain. Germline CDR1 reads SGDLS; CDR2 reads YYNGEE. Deletions cut 2 bases from V and 1 base from J, with 9 bases between. There are 14 residues in the CDR3. This chain's CDR3 is CASSVGPGNTEAFF. CDR3 coding DNA: TGTGCCAGCAGCGTTGGTCCCGGGAACACTGAAGCTTTCTTT. The complete variable domain, with remaining parts taken from reference TRBV9 and TRBJ1-1, reads DSGVTQTPKHLITATGQRVTLRCSPRSGDLSVYWYQQSLDQGLQFLIQYYNGEERAKGNILERFSAQQFPDLHSELNLSSLELGDSALYFCASSVGPGNTEAFFGQGTRLTVV.

The J gene is TRBJ1-1, the V gene TRBV7-9; D unclear. Trimming cost V 8 bases and J 5 bases, with 9 bases left between them. Germline-derived CDR1 and CDR2 are SEHNR and FQNEAQ (reference sequence). The CDR3 extends over 11 amino acids. CDR3 nucleotide sequence: TGTGCCAGCGTTCCCAGGACTGAAGCTTTCTTT. It yields the protein CASVPRTEAFF.

The sample holds one count of this clone. J is TRBJ2-4 and V is TRBV20-1, with D possibly being TRBD2 (6 bases). CDR1 DFQATT and CDR2 SNEGSKA come from the germline V gene (reference sequence). The CDR3 runs 10 residues. The CDR3 here is CRRRGNIQYF. The CDR3 DNA sequence: TGCAGGCGGAGGGGTAACATTCAGTACTTC.

V is TRBV11-2 and J is TRBJ1-6; 10 positions match TRBD1. This CDR3 spans 16 amino acids. V shed 1 base, J shed 8 bases, and the junction held 5 bases outside the gene matches. Germline V gene lookup returns CDR1 SGHAT and CDR2 FQNNGV. CDR3 nucleotide sequence: TGTGCCAGCAGCTTAGGGGCCGGGACAGGGGATTCACCCCTCCACTTT. It yields the protein CASSLGAGTGDSPLHF.

This clone is a singleton in its sample. The gene calls are TRBV29-1 and TRBJ2-3; no clear D gene. The CDR3 sequence is 12 residues long. Germline lookup yields CDR1 SQVTM and CDR2 ANQGSEA. Between the trimmed V and J ends, which lost 1 base and 5 bases, there was a span of 7 bases. CDR3 sequence reads: CSVEGFGDTQYF. In nucleotides, the CDR3 is TGCAGCGTTGAAGGGTTCGGAGATACGCAGTATTTT.

The V call is TRBV7-2, the J call TRBJ2-2, with D unclear. The CDR3 contains 13 residues. Trimming took off 5 bases at V and 4 bases at J, with 8 bases between the two ends. Per the germline V gene, CDR1 is SGHTA and CDR2 is FQGNSA. CDR3 sequence: CASSREVTGELFF. The CDR3 DNA reads TGTGCCAGCAGCCGAGAGGTCACCGGGGAGCTGTTTTTT.

The chain joins TRBV5-5 to TRBJ1-1; 9 bases align to TRBD1. This CDR3 has 14 residues. Germline loops: CDR1 SGHKS, CDR2 YYEKEE (reference sequence). Unmatched junction bases numbered 1, after V lost 1 base and J lost 3 bases. CDR3 DNA sequence: TGTGCCAGCAGCTTGACAGGGGGCCACACTGAAGCTTTCTTT. Its translation is CASSLTGGHTEAFF.

V and J are TRBV11-2 and TRBJ2-1, with 9 bases identical to TRBD1. Germline trimming cut 6 bases from V and 2 bases from J; bases unmatched to any gene: 8. Germline V gene sequence: CDR1 SGHAT, CDR2 FQNNGV. This CDR3 comprises 16 residues. CDR3 protein: CASSLQGARTYNEQFF. In DNA, the CDR3 is TGTGCCAGCAGTTTACAGGGGGCAAGAACCTACAATGAGCAGTTCTTC.

The rearrangement joins TRBV6-5 to TRBJ1-1; a possible D gene is TRBD1 (5 bases). V lost 7 bases to trimming and J lost 5 bases, with 11 bases between them. This CDR3 has 12 residues. The germline CDR1 and CDR2 sequences are MNHEY and SVGAGI. CDR3 bases: TGTGCCAGCAAGGGGTTGGATACTGAAGCTTTCTTT. It encodes CASKGLDTEAFF.

The chain has TRBV19 and TRBJ2-3, with D hard to call. Trimming took 3 bases from V and 2 from J, leaving 6 bases between them. Germline V gene data show CDR1 as LNHDA and CDR2 as SQIVND (reference sequence). This CDR3 has 13 amino acids. In DNA, the CDR3 is TGTGCCAGTAGTATTGGCCACACAGATACGCAGTATTTT. The encoded protein is CASSIGHTDTQYF. Variable domain in full (rest from reference TRBV19 and TRBJ2-3): DGGITQSPKYLFRKEGQNVTLSCEQNLNHDAMYWYRQDPGQGLRLIYYSQIVNDFQKGDIAEGYSVSREKKESFPLTVTSAQKNPTAFYLCASSIGHTDTQYFGPGTRLTVL.

This rearrangement joins TRBV7-3 to TRBJ1-1; D uncertain. CDR1 is SGHTA and CDR2 is FQGTGA in the germline V gene. CDR3 length: 13 residues. Trimming stripped 3 bases from V and 1 base from J, with 6 bases between. The CDR3 DNA sequence: TGTGCCAGCAGCTTGGAGGAGAACACTGAAGCTTTCTTT. It is translated as CASSLEENTEAFF.

V is TRBV7-9 and J is TRBJ1-2; the D gene is possibly TRBD1 (5 bases). The V gene's germline CDR1 is SEHNR and CDR2 FQNEAQ (reference sequence). The CDR3 is made up of 14 amino acids. V gave up 1 base and J gave up 4 bases, with 10 bases separating them. The CDR3 coding sequence is TGTGCCAGCAGCTTAGAGGGGCCAAGCTATGGCTACACCTTC. Its translation: CASSLEGPSYGYTF.

This clone has a single count. The gene calls are TRBV28 and TRBJ1-3, with 9 bases fitting TRBD1. V shed 2 bases, J shed 1 base, and the junction held 3 bases outside the gene matches. Per germline, CDR1 MDHEN and CDR2 SYDVKM. The CDR3 sequence is 16 residues long. The CDR3 coding sequence is TGTGCCAGCAGTTTAGAGGGACAGGGATCTGGAAACACCATATATTTT. This codes for CASSLEGQGSGNTIYF.

This chain connects TRBV29-1 to TRBJ2-4, with D tentatively TRBD2 (5 bases). Looked up from germline, CDR1 is SQVTM and CDR2 is ANQGSEA. There are 15 residues in the CDR3. Trimming cost V 3 bases and J 0 bases, with 12 bases left between them. CDR3 nucleotide sequence: TGCAGCGTTGAGGCCGGCGGGCTAGCCAAAAACATTCAGTACTTC. It translates to CSVEAGGLAKNIQYF.

This clone was seen just once. V is TRBV5-1 and J is TRBJ2-6, with D perhaps TRBD1 (6 bases). The germline gives CDR1 SGHRS, CDR2 YFSETQ. The V and J ends lost 4 bases and 2 bases respectively, with 10 bases between them. This CDR3 has 15 amino acids. Written as DNA, the CDR3 is TGCGCCAGCAGCGCAGGGGCGCCTGGGGCCAACGTCCTGACTTTC. Translating it yields CASSAGAPGANVLTF.

V and J are TRBV6-1 and TRBJ2-4, with a possible D match to TRBD1 (5 bases). V dropped 2 bases and J dropped 4 bases, with 9 bases sitting between them. The germline V gene encodes CDR1 MNHNS and CDR2 SASEGT. The length of the CDR3 is 14 residues. CDR3 loop: CASSELRGKNIQYF. The DNA for the CDR3 is TGTGCCAGCAGTGAACTAAGGGGTAAAAACATTCAGTACTTC.

For the CDR3, the DNA is TGTGCCATCAGTGACCCCGACAGGGGGTTGAGGTCATCTAGCAATGAGCAGTTCTTC. Amino acid sequence: CAISDPDRGLRSSSNEQFF. The chain links TRBV10-3 to TRBJ2-1; 9 nucleotides align to TRBD1. The CDR3 has 19 amino acids. The V gene's germline CDR1 is ENHRY and CDR2 SYGVKD. V lost 3 bases to trimming and J lost 6 bases; unmatched junction nucleotides: 18.

The chain has TRBV18 and TRBJ2-1; 11 nucleotides match TRBD2. The CDR3 contains 16 residues. The V segment lost 3 bases and the J segment 6 bases; nucleotides outside the gene matches: 7. CDR1 and CDR2 (germline): KGHSH, LQKENI. The CDR3 region has the DNA TGTGCCAGCTCACCTGATGGTAGCGGGGGGGTCAATGAGCAGTTCTTC. Protein sequence: CASSPDGSGGVNEQFF.

CDR3 in DNA: TGTGCCAGCAGCTCACAGGGGAGTGGGGCGACCCAGTACTTC. Protein sequence: CASSSQGSGATQYF. V and J are TRBV7-3 and TRBJ2-5, with TRBD1 matching 7 bases. Germline V CDR1 and CDR2: SGHTA, FQGTGA. V gave up 4 bases and J gave up 7 bases; unmatched junction bases: 9. CDR3 length: 14 amino acids. Full variable domain (outside the CDR3, taken from reference TRBV7-3 and TRBJ2-5): GAGVSQTPSNKVTEKGKYVELRCDPISGHTALYWYRQSLGQGPEFLIYFQGTGAADDSGLPNDRFFAVRPEGSVSTLKIQRTERGDSAVYLCASSSQGSGATQYFGPGTRLLVL.

The rearrangement links TRBV5-1 to TRBJ1-3; D not certain. The germline CDR1 and CDR2 sequences are SGHRS and YFSETQ. This CDR3 region has 15 residues. With 0 bases removed from V and 2 bases from J, the gap between germline ends came to 9 bases. CDR3 nucleotide sequence: TGCGCCAGCAGCTTGGGGGCAGTCACTGGAAACACCATATATTTT. Its translation: CASSLGAVTGNTIYF. Full variable domain (remainder filled in from reference TRBV5-1 and TRBJ1-3): KAGVTQTPRYLIKTRGQQVTLSCSPISGHRSVSWYQQTPGQGLQFLFEYFSETQRNKGNFPGRFSGRQFSNSRSEMNVSTLELGDSALYLCASSLGAVTGNTIYFGEGSWLTVV.

The rearrangement uses TRBV10-3 and TRBJ1-2; 8 bases fit TRBD1. The V gene end was trimmed by 8 bases and the J gene end by 4 bases; junction bases not matched to a gene: 12. CDR1 is ENHRY and CDR2 is SYGVKD in the germline V gene. This CDR3 has 15 residues. DNA of the CDR3: TGTGCCATCTCAGGGGGACAGGACCCTCTCTATGGCTACACCTTC. This gives the protein CAISGGQDPLYGYTF.

This clone was counted between two and nine times. This sequence joins TRBV29-1 and TRBJ1-1; possible D gene TRBD1, 5 bases. The CDR3 has 11 amino acids. V lost 7 bases, J lost 3 bases, and 9 bases lay in between. Looked up from germline, CDR1 is SQVTM and CDR2 is ANQGSEA. The CDR3 coding sequence is TGCAGCGGGGGACGGGACACTGAAGCTTTCTTT. Translated, it gives CSGGRDTEAFF.

The rearrangement joins TRBV7-9 to TRBJ1-1; no reliable D call. V was pared by 5 bases and J by 1 base, with 17 bases between. The CDR3 sequence is 16 residues long. CDR1 is SEHNR, CDR2 FQNEAQ, per germline (reference sequence). The CDR3 region is CASSPRRWETNTEAFF. CDR3 DNA: TGTGCCAGCAGCCCTAGGAGGTGGGAGACGAACACTGAAGCTTTCTTT.

The rearrangement uses TRBV11-2 and TRBJ2-3; D call uncertain. CDR3 length equals 13 residues. CDR1 and CDR2 (germline): SGHAT, FQNNGV. V dropped 1 base and J dropped 8 bases, with 10 bases sitting between them. The CDR3 DNA reads as TGTGCCAGCAGCTTAGCAGGTCCCGGTACGCAGTATTTT. Translating gives CASSLAGPGTQYF.

The V and J genes are TRBV30 and TRBJ1-2, with 7 bases matching TRBD1. The CDR3 has 11 residues. The V gene end was trimmed by 6 bases and the J gene end by 6 bases; junction bases not matched to a gene: 4. Germline-derived CDR1 and CDR2 are GTSNPN and SVGIG (reference sequence). CDR3 region: CACYRGNGYTF. For the CDR3, the DNA is TGTGCCTGTTACAGGGGAAATGGCTACACCTTC.

The gene calls are TRBV27 and TRBJ1-5; no clear D. The V end lost 3 bases, the J end lost 0 bases, and 6 bases lay between the germline ends. CDR3 length: 14 amino acids. Germline CDR1 MNHEY, CDR2 SMNVEV (reference sequence). This CDR3 is CASSFSGSNQPQHF. CDR3 nucleotide sequence: TGTGCCAGCAGTTTTTCGGGTAGCAATCAGCCCCAGCATTTT.